This T cell receptor (beta chain) came from a study of regulatory T cells in long-lasting Graves disease (dated by TCRdb to about 2021). About the investigation overall: To count as having persistent Graves' disease, a patient had to have received antithyroid drug treatment for over 5 years with TSH receptor autoantibodies remaining persistently positive. A total of roughly 33 samples underwent TCR sequencing: some 13 from persistent and roughly 20 from newly diagnosed Graves' disease patients. Persistent Graves' disease patients were compared with newly diagnosed Graves' disease patients by peripheral blood TCR sequencing and RNA sequencing. In the clinical cohort, patients with persistent Graves' disease had used antithyroid drugs for an average of approximately eleven years. The study took place in China and was registered as a clinical trial.

The CDR3 runs 16 residues from the cysteine to the phenylalanine. Only the CDR3 portion is preserved as DNA: 48 bases, with reading frame beginning at the first base. Per the germline V gene (reference sequence), SEHNR is the CDR1 and FQNEAQ is the CDR2. After removal of 1 base from V and 4 bases from J, the junction retains 5 bases not matched to a gene. Broad study findings and their caveats: Compared with newly diagnosed patients, persistent Graves' disease patients had lower TCR Shannon entropy and fewer highly expanded clones, which suggests clonal expansion. TRBV28, TRBJ1-2 and TRBJ2-5 were preferentially used in persistent disease, while TRBV20-1 and TRBJ2-1 were favored in newly diagnosed disease. Only peripheral blood was studied, because thyroid tissue, the primary lesion, was inaccessible. Sequencing and analysis were limited to the TCR beta chain. A larger number of public clonotypes was shared among persistent patients (approximately 3,000) than among newly diagnosed patients (approximately 1,000). As a limitation, the authors acknowledged that the small sample size may reduce accuracy.

In the case of this clonotype: What this receptor recognizes is not known. Per-base quality was not reported, and no clone a single base away is much larger than it.

The time point tag for this specimen amounts to: persistent/refractory GD, antithyroid drugs over 5 years with positive TRAb. RNA was extracted from PBMCs in TRIzol for both TCR sequencing and RNA sequencing. Graves' disease was diagnosed according to American Thyroid Association guidelines. Patients for the study were recruited at an endocrinology department in Xi'an, China. Each patient gave about 10 milliliters of peripheral blood, collected in an EDTA anticoagulant tube. Ficoll Paque Plus density gradient separation was used to isolate PBMCs, and no further T cell sorting was done. An Agilent 2100 Bioanalyzer and agarose gel were used to assess RNA quality, and a NanoDrop 2000 was used to measure RNA concentration. The protocol used for the library was multiplex PCR. Instrument on record: Illumina HiSeq 4000. TCR beta libraries were built with iRepertoire HTBI primers and Arm-PCR amplification of CDR3 regions. Before sequencing, the PCR products underwent gel purification. Regarding the original processing steps: Gene usage analysis of CDR3 amino acid clonotypes used the roughly 60 TRBV and 12 to 15 TRBJ segments found across samples. COPE and FqMerger were used to merge filtered high-quality paired reads into contigs. BLAST was used to align contigs to IMGT TRBV, TRBD and TRBJ reference genes, and CDR3 was defined according to IMGT. Highly expanded clones were defined as clonotypes with a frequency above 0.1%. Shannon entropy served as the measure of repertoire diversity, while the Gini coefficient captured V-J evenness. Public clonotypes were defined as clonotypes shared by more than one individual. TCRdb reanalyzed the raw reads on its own, using fastp at Q25 for trimming and MiXCR for clone calling, and kept in-frame beta chains. Rows matching on CDR3 protein sequence are summarized as one entry with the most common DNA and genes. The V and J calls follow TCRdb's processing rather than the paper's. This sample gives approximately 500,000 distinct CDR3 sequences in total; roughly a fifth of them show up just once. Roughly 7% of the sample is taken by the ten largest.

This chain is built from TRBV7-9 and TRBJ1-2; 11 bases in the junction line up with TRBD1. Here the sequenced sample was peripheral blood mononuclear cells (PBMCs), taken when the disease was refractory, from a patient treated with antithyroid drugs. This clonotype was sampled from a female donor with Graves disease. The DNA sequence is given as TGTGCCAGCAGCTTAGATGGACAGGGGGCCGGCTATGGCTACACCTTC. Its translation reads: CASSLDGQGAGYGYTF.